What follows are 23 T cell receptor beta chains derived from one specimen sequenced in a study of blood T cell repertoires in COVID-19. The protocol was immunoSEQ multiplex PCR, while the TCRdb copy is restricted to in-frame clones and leaves out a portion. The data contain about 80,000 clones, about four fifths of them singletons. Sequences were obtained from peripheral blood. These receptors originate from a human donor in a cohort sampled during active COVID-19.

V usage is TRBV18 and J usage is TRBJ2-7, with a tentative D call TRBD1 (5 bases). This CDR3 is 15 amino acids long. Germline V gene lookup returns CDR1 KGHSH and CDR2 LQKENI. Trimming left V 6 bases short and J 3 bases short, with 18 bases between. This chain's CDR3 is CASSQTPETDYEQYF. CDR3 nucleotide sequence: TGTGCCAGCTCCCAGACCCCGGAGACAGACTACGAGCAGTACTTC.

In DNA form, the CDR3 reads TGCGCCAGCAGCCGAGACAGGGCTAACGCGCCAGTTCACGGTGGCTACACCTTC. Its translation is CASSRDRANAPVHGGYTF. The genes are TRBV4-1 and TRBJ1-2; 7 nucleotides agree with TRBD1. The CDR3 consists of 18 residues. In germline, CDR1 is MGHRA, CDR2 YSYEKL. Trimming at V came to 4 bases and at J to 7 bases, leaving 21 bases not matched to a gene.

V usage is TRBV2 and J usage is TRBJ1-5; TRBD1 is a possible D gene (5 bases). The CDR3 length is 14 residues. Germline-derived CDR1 and CDR2 are SNHLY and FYNNEI. V dropped 3 bases and J dropped 6 bases, with 12 bases sitting between them. CDR3 sequence: CASSEGLRAQPQHF. The CDR3 nucleotides are TGTGCCAGCAGTGAGGGCCTCAGGGCTCAGCCCCAGCATTTT.

The gene calls are TRBV5-6 and TRBJ1-1, with D perhaps matching TRBD1 (5 bases). This CDR3 contains 12 residues. Trimming removed 0 bases from V and 11 bases from J, with 11 bases in between. Germline V gives CDR1 SGHDT, CDR2 YYEEEE. The CDR3 loop reads CASSLVRGRAFF. The CDR3 DNA follows: TGTGCCAGCAGCTTGGTAAGGGGTAGGGCTTTCTTT.

The J gene is TRBJ2-2, the V gene TRBV9; D might be TRBD2 (5 bases). Germline V gene lookup returns CDR1 SGDLS and CDR2 YYNGEE. The CDR3 is 15 residues long. V lost 0 bases and J 6 bases, leaving 12 bases between the germline ends. The CDR3 loop reads CASSVAGRDPGELFF. DNA of the CDR3: TGTGCCAGCAGCGTAGCGGGTCGGGATCCCGGGGAGCTGTTTTTT.

This chain connects TRBV18 to TRBJ2-1; 7 positions agree with TRBD2. Germline V gives CDR1 KGHSH, CDR2 LQKENI. Trimming cost V 1 base and J 4 bases; bases outside gene matches: 10. The CDR3 extends over 17 amino acids. CDR3 sequence reads: CASSPRTSGGRYNEQFF. Here the CDR3 DNA reads TGTGCCAGCTCACCACGAACATCCGGGGGGAGGTACAATGAGCAGTTCTTC.

This clone appeared a single time. The chain joins TRBV11-2 to TRBJ1-1; a possible D gene is TRBD1 (6 bases). V gave up 7 bases and J gave up 4 bases, with 25 bases separating them. The CDR3 has 17 amino acids. CDR1 SGHAT and CDR2 FQNNGV come from the germline V gene. This CDR3 reads CASTNTGRGGGGTEAFF. Written as DNA, the CDR3 is TGTGCCAGCACCAATACAGGGAGGGGGGGTGGTGGCACTGAAGCTTTCTTT.

The V call is TRBV28, the J call TRBJ2-1; 7 positions match TRBD1. This CDR3 comprises 13 residues. The junction had 7 bases not matched to a gene; V was cut back by 10 bases and J by 4 bases. Germline assignment: CDR1 MDHEN and CDR2 SYDVKM. The CDR3 sequence is CATTKQGYNEQFF. DNA of the CDR3: TGTGCCACAACGAAACAGGGGTACAATGAGCAGTTCTTC.

The rearrangement links TRBV9 to TRBJ1-2; 10 bases line up with TRBD1. The CDR3 extends over 14 amino acids. V was pared by 4 bases and J by 8 bases, with 8 bases of the junction left unmatched. Germline values: CDR1 SGDLS, CDR2 YYNGEE. CDR3 protein: CASSKTGGWEGYTF. The CDR3 DNA reads as TGTGCCAGCAGCAAGACAGGGGGCTGGGAGGGCTACACCTTC. Full variable domain (outside the CDR3, taken from reference TRBV9 and TRBJ1-2): DSGVTQTPKHLITATGQRVTLRCSPRSGDLSVYWYQQSLDQGLQFLIQYYNGEERAKGNILERFSAQQFPDLHSELNLSSLELGDSALYFCASSKTGGWEGYTFGSGTRLTVV.

V gene TRBV19 combines with J gene TRBJ2-2; 8 bases align to TRBD1. The CDR3 totals 16 residues. Germline V lookup: CDR1 LNHDA, CDR2 SQIVND (reference sequence). The V and J ends lost 3 bases and 5 bases, in that order; junction bases with no gene match: 8. CDR3 DNA sequence: TGTGCCAGTAGTATCAGGACAGGGTCGGGGACCGGGGAGCTGTTTTTT. Its translation is CASSIRTGSGTGELFF. The complete variable domain, with remaining parts taken from reference TRBV19 and TRBJ2-2, reads DGGITQSPKYLFRKEGQNVTLSCEQNLNHDAMYWYRQDPGQGLRLIYYSQIVNDFQKGDIAEGYSVSREKKESFPLTVTSAQKNPTAFYLCASSIRTGSGTGELFFGEGSRLTVL.

This rearrangement joins TRBV5-1 to TRBJ2-2; TRBD2 might be the D (5 bases). V was clipped by 1 base and J by 0 bases, with 10 bases between them. CDR1 and CDR2 from the germline V gene are SGHRS and YFSETQ. CDR3 length equals 16 residues. The CDR3 coding sequence is TGCGCCAGCAGCTTGACTCGGAGGCCGAACACCGGGGAGCTGTTTTTT. Its protein product is CASSLTRRPNTGELFF. The complete variable domain, with remaining parts taken from reference TRBV5-1 and TRBJ2-2, reads KAGVTQTPRYLIKTRGQQVTLSCSPISGHRSVSWYQQTPGQGLQFLFEYFSETQRNKGNFPGRFSGRQFSNSRSEMNVSTLELGDSALYLCASSLTRRPNTGELFFGEGSRLTVL.

The rearrangement uses TRBV2 and TRBJ1-1; possible D gene TRBD1, 5 bases. In germline, CDR1 is SNHLY, CDR2 FYNNEI. The CDR3 length is 14 residues. V shed 6 bases and J shed 5 bases, with 16 bases lying between them. CDR3 residues: CASRGGVGPTEAFF. The CDR3 DNA reads as TGTGCCAGCAGGGGCGGGGTGGGGCCGACTGAAGCTTTCTTT.

The chain links TRBV7-3 to TRBJ2-3; D is perhaps TRBD2 (6 bases). The germline V gene encodes CDR1 SGHTA and CDR2 FQGTGA. CDR3 length equals 13 residues. Trimming took 8 bases from V and 0 from J, leaving 9 bases between them. CDR3 loop: CASRGRSTDTQYF. The CDR3 DNA reads TGTGCCAGCCGGGGGAGGAGCACAGATACGCAGTATTTT.

The V call is TRBV5-6, the J call TRBJ1-2; D is uncertain. This CDR3 has 13 amino acids. The germline CDR1 and CDR2 sequences are SGHDT and YYEEEE. The germline V and J ends were trimmed by 0 bases and 7 bases, with 10 bases remaining between them. The CDR3 DNA is TGTGCCAGCAGCTTGGATCCCCGGGGTGGCTACACCTTC. The encoded protein is CASSLDPRGGYTF.

The rearrangement uses TRBV5-1 and TRBJ2-1; D might be TRBD2 (5 bases). The ends were cut back, 1 base at V and 8 bases at J, with 16 bases in the middle. The CDR3 is 15 amino acids. Germline V gives CDR1 SGHRS, CDR2 YFSETQ. Here the CDR3 reads CASSLWGAPLDEQFF. DNA of the CDR3: TGCGCCAGCAGCTTGTGGGGAGCCCCTTTGGATGAGCAGTTCTTC.

This chain connects TRBV6-1 to TRBJ2-7, with D uncertain. Germline V lookup: CDR1 MNHNS, CDR2 SASEGT. The CDR3 covers 11 residues. The V end was cut by 2 bases, the J end by 6 bases, with 5 bases between. CDR3 sequence: CASSELGEQYF. DNA of the CDR3: TGTGCCAGCAGTGAACTAGGCGAGCAGTACTTC.

This sequence joins TRBV19 and TRBJ2-7; maybe TRBD2 (5 bases). Trimming cost V 3 bases and J 6 bases, with 15 bases left between them. The length of the CDR3 is 14 residues. Germline assignment: CDR1 LNHDA and CDR2 SQIVND (reference sequence). The CDR3 spells CASSISGVLREQYF. For the CDR3, the DNA is TGTGCCAGTAGTATCTCCGGGGTGCTTCGCGAGCAGTACTTC.

This clone occurred once. This rearrangement joins TRBV4-1 to TRBJ2-2, with 10 positions matching TRBD2. This CDR3 is 19 amino acids long. Germline CDR1 reads MGHRA; CDR2 reads YSYEKL. After removal of 0 bases from V and 3 bases from J, the junction contained 10 bases not matched to a gene. The CDR3 DNA sequence: TGCGCCAGCAGCCAAGACTTTTGGAGCGGGGGGGCTTACACCGGGGAGCTGTTTTTT. This codes for CASSQDFWSGGAYTGELFF.

CDR3 coding DNA: TGTGCCAGCAGTTATTCTAGCGGGGGGGTAAATGAGCAGTTCTTC. Encoded protein: CASSYSSGGVNEQFF. The chain joins TRBV6-5 to TRBJ2-1; 12 bases are a match to TRBD2. Germline lookup yields CDR1 MNHEY and CDR2 SVGAGI. This CDR3 has 15 amino acids. After removal of 3 bases from V and 7 bases from J, the junction contained 4 bases not matched to a gene.

In nucleotides, the CDR3 is TGTGCCAGCCATACAAGGAGGACAGGGGATTCACCCCTCCACTTT. Protein: CASHTRRTGDSPLHF. The J gene is TRBJ1-6, the V gene TRBV13; 9 bases are shared with TRBD1. Trimming removed 8 bases from V and 8 bases from J; junction bases left unmatched: 10. The germline V gene encodes CDR1 PRHDT and CDR2 FYEKMQ (reference sequence). The length of the CDR3 is 15 residues. The full variable domain, rest sourced from reference TRBV13 and TRBJ1-6, is AAGVIQSPRHLIKEKRETATLKCYPIPRHDTVYWYQQGPGQDPQFLISFYEKMQSDKGSIPDRFSAQQFSDYHSELNMSSLELGDSALYFCASHTRRTGDSPLHFGNGTRLTVT.

The V gene is TRBV7-8, the J gene TRBJ1-2; TRBD1 is a possible D gene (6 bases). V dropped 5 bases and J dropped 0 bases, with 19 bases sitting between them. Germline values: CDR1 SGHVS, CDR2 FQNEAQ. This CDR3 is 17 amino acids long. The chain's CDR3 is CASSGPGQFQTNYGYTF. For the CDR3, the DNA is TGTGCCAGCAGCGGACCCGGACAGTTCCAAACTAACTATGGCTACACCTTC.

J is TRBJ1-1 and V is TRBV15, with D tentatively TRBD1 (6 bases). This CDR3 region has 15 residues. Trimming took off 0 bases at V and 5 bases at J, with 13 bases between the two ends. Germline CDR1 reads LNHNV; CDR2 reads YYDKDF (reference sequence). The CDR3 sequence is CATSRDRGGTTEAFF. The DNA of the CDR3 is TGTGCCACCAGCAGAGATCGGGGAGGGACAACTGAAGCTTTCTTT.

This clone was recorded a few times. The genes are TRBV6-4 and TRBJ2-1; TRBD1 matches 9 bases. The V and J ends lost 3 bases and 4 bases, in that order; junction bases with no gene match: 4. This CDR3 region has 15 residues. CDR1 and CDR2 from the germline V gene are MRHNA and SNTAGT. As DNA, the CDR3 is TGTGCCAGCAGTGAGTTCGGGACAGGGTACAATGAGCAGTTCTTC. Protein product: CASSEFGTGYNEQFF.